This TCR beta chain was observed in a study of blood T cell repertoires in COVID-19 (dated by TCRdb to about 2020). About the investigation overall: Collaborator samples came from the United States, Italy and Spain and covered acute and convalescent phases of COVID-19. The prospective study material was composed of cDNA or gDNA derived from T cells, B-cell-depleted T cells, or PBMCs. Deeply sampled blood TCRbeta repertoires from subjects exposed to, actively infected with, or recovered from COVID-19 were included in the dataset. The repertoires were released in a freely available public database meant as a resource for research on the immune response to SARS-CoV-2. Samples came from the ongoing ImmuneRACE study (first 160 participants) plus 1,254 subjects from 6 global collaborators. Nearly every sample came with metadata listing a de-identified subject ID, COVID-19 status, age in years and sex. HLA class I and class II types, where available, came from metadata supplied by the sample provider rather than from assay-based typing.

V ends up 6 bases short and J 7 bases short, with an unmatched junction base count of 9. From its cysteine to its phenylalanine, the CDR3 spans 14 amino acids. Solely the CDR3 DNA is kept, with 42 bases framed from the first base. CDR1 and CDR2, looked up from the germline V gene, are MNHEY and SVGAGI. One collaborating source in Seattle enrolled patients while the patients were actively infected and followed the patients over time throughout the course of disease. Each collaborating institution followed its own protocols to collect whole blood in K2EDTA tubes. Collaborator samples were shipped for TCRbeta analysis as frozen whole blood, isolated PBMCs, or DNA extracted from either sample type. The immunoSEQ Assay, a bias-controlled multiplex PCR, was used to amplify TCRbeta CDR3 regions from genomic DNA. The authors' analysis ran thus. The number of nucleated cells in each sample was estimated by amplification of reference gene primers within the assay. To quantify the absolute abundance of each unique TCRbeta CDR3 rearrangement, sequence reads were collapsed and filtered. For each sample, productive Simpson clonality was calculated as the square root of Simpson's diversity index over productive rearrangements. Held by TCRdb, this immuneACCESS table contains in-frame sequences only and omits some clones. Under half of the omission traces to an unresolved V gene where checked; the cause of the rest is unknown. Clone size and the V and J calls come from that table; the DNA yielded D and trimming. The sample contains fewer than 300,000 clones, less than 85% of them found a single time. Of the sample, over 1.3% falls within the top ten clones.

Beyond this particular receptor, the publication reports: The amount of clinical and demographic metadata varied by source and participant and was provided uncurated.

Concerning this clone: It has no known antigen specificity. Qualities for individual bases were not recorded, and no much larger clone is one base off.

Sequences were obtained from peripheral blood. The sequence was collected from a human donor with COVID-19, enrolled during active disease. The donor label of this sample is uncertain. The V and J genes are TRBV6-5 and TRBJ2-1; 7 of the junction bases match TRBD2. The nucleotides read TGTGCCAGCAGGGGCAGACTAGCCTGGAATGAGCAGTTCTTC. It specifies CASRGRLAWNEQFF.